These T cell receptor beta chains were read from a single sample in a study of cytomegalovirus exposure and HLA in healthy donors. Sequenced by immunoSEQ multiplex PCR; TCRdb stores in-frame clones only, minus some. The sample shows about 170,000 clones, around 82% of them seen only once. The sample was PBMCs. These receptors were obtained from a male donor in good health and CMV-seronegative. Both conserved end residues are part of each CDR3. D genes are given only for firm matches. For some rows the clone size is stated as once, few or many, or as a class when expanded; others skip it.

clone size: NA; D gene: NA; V gene: TRBV21-1; J gene: TRBJ1-2; CDR3 protein: CASSKGSRHRGNYGYTF; CDR3 DNA: TGTGCCAGCAGCAAAGGTTCGAGGCACAGGGGAAACTATGGCTACACCTTC
clone size: NA; D gene: NA; V gene: TRBV5-8; J gene: TRBJ1-1; CDR3 protein: CASREGPHTEAFF; CDR3 DNA: TGTGCCAGCAGGGAGGGTCCCCACACTGAAGCTTTCTTT
clone size: NA; D gene: TRBD1; V gene: TRBV5-4; J gene: TRBJ2-4; CDR3 protein: CASSAQGAGYAIQYF; CDR3 DNA: TGTGCCAGCAGCGCACAGGGGGCGGGCTACGCCATTCAGTACTTC
clone size: NA; D gene: TRBD2; V gene: TRBV18; J gene: TRBJ2-1; CDR3 protein: CASSPSGLALSDEQFF; CDR3 DNA: TGTGCCAGCTCACCGTCGGGACTAGCTCTGAGTGATGAGCAGTTCTTC
clone size: NA; D gene: NA; V gene: TRBV7-2; J gene: TRBJ2-3; CDR3 protein: CAGDLGQGWDTQYF; CDR3 DNA: TGTGCCGGGGACCTCGGGCAGGGGTGGGATACGCAGTATTTT
clone size: NA; D gene: NA; V gene: TRBV29-1; J gene: TRBJ1-1; CDR3 protein: CSVQATETEAFF; CDR3 DNA: TGCAGCGTGCAAGCGACAGAGACTGAAGCTTTCTTT
clone size: NA; D gene: NA; V gene: TRBV2; J gene: TRBJ2-2; CDR3 protein: CASMGGTGELFF; CDR3 DNA: TGTGCCAGCATGGGGGGCACCGGGGAGCTGTTTTTT
clone size: NA; D gene: NA; V gene: TRBV4-2; J gene: TRBJ1-1; CDR3 protein: CASSQETARSTEAFF; CDR3 DNA: TGTGCCAGCAGCCAAGAGACAGCCCGAAGCACTGAAGCTTTCTTT
clone size: NA; D gene: NA; V gene: TRBV29-1; J gene: TRBJ2-2; CDR3 protein: CSVGTGLSLPGELFF; CDR3 DNA: TGCAGCGTCGGTACAGGTTTATCTCTCCCCGGGGAGCTGTTTTTT
clone size: NA; D gene: TRBD1; V gene: TRBV7-8; J gene: TRBJ2-7; CDR3 protein: CASSFDGTGAYEQYF; CDR3 DNA: TGTGCCAGCAGCTTTGATGGGACAGGGGCCTACGAGCAGTACTTC
clone size: NA; D gene: NA; V gene: TRBV19; J gene: TRBJ2-7; CDR3 protein: CASSIVAARGEQYF; CDR3 DNA: TGTGCCAGTAGTATAGTAGCGGCACGGGGCGAGCAGTACTTC
clone size: NA; D gene: TRBD1; V gene: TRBV7-9; J gene: TRBJ2-7; CDR3 protein: CASSQSGQGYEQYF; CDR3 DNA: TGTGCCAGCAGCCAATCTGGACAGGGCTACGAGCAGTACTTC
clone size: few; D gene: TRBD1; V gene: TRBV30; J gene: TRBJ1-1; CDR3 protein: CAWTRDRGEAFF; CDR3 DNA: TGTGCCTGGACCCGGGACAGGGGCGAAGCTTTCTTT
clone size: NA; D gene: NA; V gene: TRBV6-1; J gene: TRBJ1-4; CDR3 protein: CASSETGYWSEKLFF; CDR3 DNA: TGTGCCAGCAGTGAAACAGGGTATTGGAGTGAAAAACTGTTTTTT
clone size: NA; D gene: NA; V gene: TRBV6-1; J gene: TRBJ2-2; CDR3 protein: CASSVVVNTGELFF; CDR3 DNA: TGTGCCAGCAGTGTCGTAGTAAACACCGGGGAGCTGTTTTTT
clone size: NA; D gene: NA; V gene: TRBV5-1; J gene: TRBJ2-1; CDR3 protein: CASSSRPGLRKPLDNEQFF; CDR3 DNA: TGCGCCAGCAGCTCCCGACCGGGACTTCGGAAGCCGCTAGACAATGAGCAGTTCTTC
clone size: NA; D gene: NA; V gene: TRBV7-8; J gene: TRBJ2-3; CDR3 protein: CASSSTQGTQYF; CDR3 DNA: TGTGCCAGCAGCTCGACCCAGGGGACGCAGTATTTT
clone size: NA; D gene: NA; V gene: TRBV7-9; J gene: TRBJ2-5; CDR3 protein: CASSLAQEVQETQYF; CDR3 DNA: TGTGCCAGCAGCTTAGCCCAGGAGGTCCAAGAGACCCAGTACTTC
clone size: NA; D gene: NA; V gene: TRBV14; J gene: TRBJ2-3; CDR3 protein: CASSPRLTDTQYF; CDR3 DNA: TGTGCCAGCAGCCCCCGACTCACAGATACGCAGTATTTT
clone size: NA; D gene: NA; V gene: TRBV2; J gene: TRBJ1-1; CDR3 protein: CASRGEAFF; CDR3 DNA: TGTGCCAGCAGGGGCGAAGCTTTCTTT
clone size: NA; D gene: NA; V gene: TRBV29-1; J gene: TRBJ2-3; CDR3 protein: CSAILSDTQYF; CDR3 DNA: TGCAGCGCCATACTCTCAGATACGCAGTATTTT
clone size: few; D gene: NA; V gene: TRBV30; J gene: TRBJ2-7; CDR3 protein: CAWSVQGYEQYF; CDR3 DNA: TGTGCCTGGAGTGTTCAGGGCTACGAGCAGTACTTC
clone size: once; D gene: TRBD1; V gene: TRBV28; J gene: TRBJ2-7; CDR3 protein: CASSFDRAYEQYF; CDR3 DNA: TGTGCCAGCAGTTTTGACAGGGCCTACGAGCAGTACTTC
clone size: NA; D gene: NA; V gene: TRBV6-1; J gene: TRBJ1-1; CDR3 protein: CASSESEKTGRGEAFF; CDR3 DNA: TGTGCCAGCAGTGAATCCGAGAAGACAGGTAGGGGTGAAGCTTTCTTT
clone size: NA; D gene: NA; V gene: TRBV27; J gene: TRBJ2-6; CDR3 protein: CASSLVGLGANVLTF; CDR3 DNA: TGTGCCAGCAGTTTGGTGGGACTGGGGGCCAACGTCCTGACTTTC
clone size: NA; D gene: TRBD2; V gene: TRBV10-2; J gene: TRBJ2-1; CDR3 protein: CASSEGTSGEYNEQFF; CDR3 DNA: TGCGCCAGCAGTGAGGGTACTAGCGGGGAGTACAATGAGCAGTTCTTC
clone size: few; D gene: NA; V gene: TRBV6-5; J gene: TRBJ1-5; CDR3 protein: CASSYGQNNQPQHF; CDR3 DNA: TGTGCCAGCAGTTACGGACAGAACAATCAGCCCCAGCATTTT